The rows below give T cell receptor beta chains drawn from one sample of a study of blood T cells in healthy people across ages. MiXCR, run by TCRdb on the 5' RACE reads, gives a single entry per CDR3 protein. The sample carries about 930,000 distinct CDR3 sequences, 25% to 35% recorded once. The same specimen was also included in a second study, on T cells of mothers and their children.

The sample comprised blood. The receptors here all came from a woman aged 40 to 50 in good health. CDR3s include the opening cysteine and the closing phenylalanine or tryptophan. D genes are given only for firm matches. Size is omitted from some rows. Given values are once, few, many or a class for expanded clones.

D | J | size | length | V | DNA | CDR3
. | TRBJ2-1 | . | 13 | TRBV5-1 | TGCGCCAGCAGCTGGTCCAGGGTTAATGAGCAGTTCTTC | CASSWSRVNEQFF
. | TRBJ2-3 | once | 16 | TRBV6-4 | TGTGCCAGCAGTGACCCTTTGAGCGGAGGGACAAATACGCAGTATTTT | CASSDPLSGGTNTQYF
. | TRBJ1-1 | many | 11 | TRBV7-6 | TGTGCCAGCAGCCAAGGGGCTGAAGCTTTCTTT | CASSQGAEAFF
. | TRBJ1-2 | few | 15 | TRBV5-1 | TGCGCCAGCAGCTTGAACCCGGACAGCAACTATGGCTACACCTTC | CASSLNPDSNYGYTF
. | TRBJ2-7 | many | 14 | TRBV7-2 | TGTGCCAGCAGCTTAGGACACCGCTCCTACGAGCAGTACTTC | CASSLGHRSYEQYF
. | TRBJ2-3 | once | 13 | TRBV13 | TGTGCCAGCAGCTTAGAATCTCTAGATACGCAGTATTTT | CASSLESLDTQYF
. | TRBJ2-3 | few | 19 | TRBV4-3 | TGCGCCAGCAGCCAAGGGGGGTTCCGGACAGACCCACACACAGATACGCAGTATTTT | CASSQGGFRTDPHTDTQYF
. | TRBJ1-2 | . | 13 | TRBV20-1 | TGCAGTGCTAGAGATCTACAGTTCAATGGCTACACCTTC | CSARDLQFNGYTF
. | TRBJ2-2 | . | 14 | TRBV20-1 | TGCAGTGCTAGAGAGGGTAGTAGCACCGGGGAGCTGTTTTTT | CSAREGSSTGELFF
TRBD2 | TRBJ2-5 | . | 18 | TRBV7-7 | TGTGCTAGCAGCACAGGACCTAGCGGGGGGATCTTCTACAATGAGCAGTACTTC | CASSTGPSGGIFYNEQYF
. | TRBJ2-1 | . | 20 | TRBV21-1 | TGTGCCAGCAGCAGAGGACTAGCGGGTGGATACATAAGGGCCTACAATGAGCAGTTCTTC | CASSRGLAGGYIRAYNEQFF
. | TRBJ2-3 | many | 17 | TRBV6-4 | TGTGCCAGCAGTGGCGGGGAAGTAGCCTATAGCACAGATACGCAGTATTTT | CASSGGEVAYSTDTQYF
TRBD1 | TRBJ2-5 | . | 14 | TRBV20-1 | TGCAGTGCTAGAGCAGGACAGGGCGTTGAGACCCAGTACTTC | CSARAGQGVETQYF
. | TRBJ2-1 | few | 14 | TRBV4-1 | TGCGCCAGCAGCCTAGGGACGACTAAAGAGACCCAGTTCTTC | CASSLGTTKETQFF
TRBD2 | TRBJ2-3 | . | 16 | TRBV27 | TGTGCCAGCAGTTCCCCAAGCGGGGGGGGCCTCAATGCGCAGTATTTT | CASSSPSGGGLNAQYF
. | TRBJ2-1 | . | 16 | TRBV12-3/TRBV12-4 | TGTGCCAGCAGCTCACAAATATTTCGGACGAACAATGAGCAGTTCTTC | CASSSQIFRTNNEQFF
. | TRBJ2-7 | . | 13 | TRBV5-1 | TGCGCCAGCAGCTTGAGACAGCCCTACGAGCAGTACTTC | CASSLRQPYEQYF
. | TRBJ2-1 | . | 13 | TRBV9 | TGTGCCAGCAGGAAGGGCAGTCTCAATGAGCAGTTCTTC | CASRKGSLNEQFF
TRBD1 | TRBJ2-5 | many | 13 | TRBV12-3/TRBV12-4 | TGTGCCAGCAGTTTTATAACAGGGGAGCGGCAGTACTTC | CASSFITGERQYF
. | TRBJ1-1 | . | 14 | TRBV5-6 | TGTGCCAGCAGCTCCCGCTCTAAGGACAGAGAAGCTTTCTTT | CASSSRSKDREAFF
. | TRBJ1-2 | . | 13 | TRBV4-1 | TGCGCCAGCAGCCAGGCAGGCGGGTATGGCCACACCTTC | CASSQAGGYGHTF
TRBD2 | TRBJ2-7 | . | 14 | TRBV20-1 | TGCAGTGCTAGCCACACTTTGACTAGCAATGAGCAGTACTTC | CSASHTLTSNEQYF
. | TRBJ2-5 | many | 16 | TRBV14 | TGTGCCAGCAGCCAAGCCTCAGGGTATGGAGGAGAGACCCAGTACTTC | CASSQASGYGGETQYF
. | TRBJ2-5 | few | 14 | TRBV10-3 | TGTGCCACCAGTGAGGGCCCGGGAGTAGAGACCCAGTACTTC | CATSEGPGVETQYF
. | TRBJ2-7 | . | 16 | TRBV7-6 | TGTGCCAGCAGCTTAATGTGCGGGCAGGGTGTCGACGAGCAGTACTTC | CASSLMCGQGVDEQYF
TRBD1 | TRBJ2-5 | few | 12 | TRBV20-1 | TGCAGTGCTATAGACAGGGCGTCTACCCAGTACTTC | CSAIDRASTQYF
. | TRBJ1-5 | few | 14 | TRBV20-1 | TGCAGTGCTAGAGGTGGGGGCGATAATCAGCCCCAGCATTTT | CSARGGGDNQPQHF
TRBD1 | TRBJ2-7 | few | 15 | TRBV6-5 | TGTGCCAGCAGTTCGACCGGGACAGGTGTCCACGAGCAGTACTTC | CASSSTGTGVHEQYF
. | TRBJ1-5 | many | 13 | TRBV12-3/TRBV12-4 | TGTGCCAGCAGACAGGGTTGGGGTCAGCCCCAGCATTTT | CASRQGWGQPQHF
TRBD1 | TRBJ2-6 | many | 18 | TRBV5-1 | TGCGCCAGCAGCTGGGACAGGGGGGTTCTTGCTGGGGCCAACGTCCTGACTTTC | CASSWDRGVLAGANVLTF
. | TRBJ2-5 | . | 15 | TRBV20-1 | TGCAGTGCTAGAGAAGTGAAACCTCCGCAAGAGACCCAGTACTTC | CSAREVKPPQETQYF
TRBD1 | TRBJ2-5 | few | 16 | TRBV5-1 | TGCGCCAGCAGCTGGGGGACAGGGGTCCAGCAAGAGACCCAGTACTTC | CASSWGTGVQQETQYF
. | TRBJ1-2 | few | 14 | TRBV5-1 | TGCGCCAGCAGCCTCGTGCGGGGGTACTATGGCTACACCTTC | CASSLVRGYYGYTF
. | TRBJ2-7 | many | 14 | TRBV5-1 | TGCGCCAGCTCAATGGGGCAGGGGGGATACGAGCAGTACTTC | CASSMGQGGYEQYF
. | TRBJ1-1 | . | 17 | TRBV11-2 | TGTGCCAGCAGCCTTGGCCAACCCGGGATAACGAACACTGAAGCTTTCTTT | CASSLGQPGITNTEAFF
. | TRBJ2-5 | . | 14 | TRBV7-6 | TGTGCCAGCAGCTTAGATATTGGGTCAGAGACCCAGTACTTC | CASSLDIGSETQYF
. | TRBJ2-7 | . | 14 | TRBV20-1 | TGCAGTGCGGGATCCGGGACGGGACCCTGCGAGCAGTACTTC | CSAGSGTGPCEQYF
. | TRBJ2-1 | . | 14 | TRBV3-1 | TGTGCCAGCAGCCCCCGCGCGAAGTACAATGAGCAGTTCTTC | CASSPRAKYNEQFF
. | TRBJ1-2 | few | 14 | TRBV20-1 | TGCAGTGCTAGTGAGGGGGGGGCGAACTATGGCTACACCTTC | CSASEGGANYGYTF
TRBD1 | TRBJ1-4 | few | 18 | TRBV4-1 | TGCGCCAGCAGCCAGCAACCGGGACAGGGGTCAACTAATGAAAAACTGTTTTTT | CASSQQPGQGSTNEKLFF
. | TRBJ2-1 | few | 17 | TRBV4-1 | TGCGCCAGCAGCCAAACGCAGGGCGTATCCCATAGCCGGGAGCAGTTCTTC | CASSQTQGVSHSREQFF